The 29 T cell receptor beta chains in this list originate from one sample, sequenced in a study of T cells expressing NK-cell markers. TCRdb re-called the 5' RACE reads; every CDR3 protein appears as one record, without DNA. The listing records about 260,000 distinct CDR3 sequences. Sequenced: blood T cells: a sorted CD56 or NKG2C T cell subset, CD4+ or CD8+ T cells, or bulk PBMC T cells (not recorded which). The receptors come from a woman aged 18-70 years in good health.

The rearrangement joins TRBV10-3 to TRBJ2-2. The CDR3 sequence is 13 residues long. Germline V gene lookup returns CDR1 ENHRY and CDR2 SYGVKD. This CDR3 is CAISDQYTGELFF.

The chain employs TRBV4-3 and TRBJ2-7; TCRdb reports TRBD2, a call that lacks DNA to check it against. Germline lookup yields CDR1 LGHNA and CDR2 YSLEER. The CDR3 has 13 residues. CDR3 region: CASSNGRGYEQYF.

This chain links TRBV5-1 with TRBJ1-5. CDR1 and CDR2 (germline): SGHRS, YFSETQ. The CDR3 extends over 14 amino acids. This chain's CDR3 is CASSLVSGNQPQHF.

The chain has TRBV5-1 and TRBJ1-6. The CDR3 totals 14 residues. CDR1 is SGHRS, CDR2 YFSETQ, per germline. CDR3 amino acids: CASSIGGNNSPLHF.

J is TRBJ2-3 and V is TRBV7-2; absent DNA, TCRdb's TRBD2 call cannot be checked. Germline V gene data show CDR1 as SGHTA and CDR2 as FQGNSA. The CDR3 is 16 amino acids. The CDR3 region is CASSLVASGPGDTQYF. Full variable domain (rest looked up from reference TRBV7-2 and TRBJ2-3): GAGVSQSPSNKVTEKGKDVELRCDPISGHTALYWYRQSLGQGLEFLIYFQGNSAPDKSGLPSDRFSAERTGGSVSTLTIQRTQQEDSAVYLCASSLVASGPGDTQYFGPGTRLTVL.

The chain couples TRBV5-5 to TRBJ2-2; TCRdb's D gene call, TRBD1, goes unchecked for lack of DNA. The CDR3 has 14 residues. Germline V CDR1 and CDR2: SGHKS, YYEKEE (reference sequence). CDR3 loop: CASSLPGSTGELFF.

The CDR3 is CSAMGGGEKPQHF. The chain carries TRBV20-1 and TRBJ1-5; TCRdb lists TRBD1, though no DNA is available to test this call. The CDR3 length is 13 residues. Germline V gene data show CDR1 as DFQATT and CDR2 as SNEGSKA (reference sequence).

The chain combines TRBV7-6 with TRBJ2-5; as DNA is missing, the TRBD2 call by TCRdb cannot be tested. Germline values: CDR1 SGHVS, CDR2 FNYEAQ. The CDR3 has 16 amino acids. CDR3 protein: CASSSSAGWDQETQYF.

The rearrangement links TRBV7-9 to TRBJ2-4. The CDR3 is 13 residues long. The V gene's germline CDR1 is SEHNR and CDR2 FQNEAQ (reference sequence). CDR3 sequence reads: CASSHIARNIQYF.

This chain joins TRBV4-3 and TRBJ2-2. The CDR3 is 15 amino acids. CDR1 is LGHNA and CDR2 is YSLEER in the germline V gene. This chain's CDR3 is CASSPRDRSAGELFF.

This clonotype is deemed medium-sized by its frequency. CDR3 residues: CSAGTSGNEQFF. This rearrangement joins TRBV29-1 to TRBJ2-1; the D call of TRBD2 rests on TCRdb alone, since no DNA is present to check it. This CDR3 region has 12 residues. CDR1 SQVTM and CDR2 ANQGSEA come from the germline V gene.

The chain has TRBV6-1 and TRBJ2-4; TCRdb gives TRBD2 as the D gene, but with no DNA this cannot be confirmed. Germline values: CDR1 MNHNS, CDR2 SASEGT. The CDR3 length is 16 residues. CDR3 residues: CASSRTSGGAKNIQYF.

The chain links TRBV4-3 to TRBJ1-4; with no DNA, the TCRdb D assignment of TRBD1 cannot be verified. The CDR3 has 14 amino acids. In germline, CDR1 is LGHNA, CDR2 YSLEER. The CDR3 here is CASSQDRGGEKLFF.

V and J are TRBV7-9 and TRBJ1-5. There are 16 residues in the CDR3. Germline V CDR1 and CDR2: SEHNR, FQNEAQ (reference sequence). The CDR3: CASSLERGQGWQPQHF.

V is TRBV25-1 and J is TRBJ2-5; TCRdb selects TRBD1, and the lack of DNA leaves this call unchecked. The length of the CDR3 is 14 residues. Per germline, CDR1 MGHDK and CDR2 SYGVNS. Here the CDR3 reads CASSDHRGRETQYF.

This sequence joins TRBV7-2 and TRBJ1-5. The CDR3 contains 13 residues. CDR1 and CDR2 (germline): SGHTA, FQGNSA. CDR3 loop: CASSLTLYQPQHF.

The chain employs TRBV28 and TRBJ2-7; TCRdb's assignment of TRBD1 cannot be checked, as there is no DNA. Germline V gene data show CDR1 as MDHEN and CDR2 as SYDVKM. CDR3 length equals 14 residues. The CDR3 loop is CACLDRAKTYEQYF.

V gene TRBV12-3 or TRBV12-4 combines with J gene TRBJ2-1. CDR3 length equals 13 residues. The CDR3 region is CASSSGAYNEQFF.

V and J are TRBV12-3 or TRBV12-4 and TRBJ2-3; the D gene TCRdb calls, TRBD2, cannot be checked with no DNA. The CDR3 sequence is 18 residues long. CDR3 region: CASSSTRTSITSTDTQYF.

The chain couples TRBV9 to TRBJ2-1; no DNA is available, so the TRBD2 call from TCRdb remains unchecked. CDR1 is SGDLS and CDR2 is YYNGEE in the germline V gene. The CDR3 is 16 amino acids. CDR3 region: CASSGGLAGVYNEQFF.

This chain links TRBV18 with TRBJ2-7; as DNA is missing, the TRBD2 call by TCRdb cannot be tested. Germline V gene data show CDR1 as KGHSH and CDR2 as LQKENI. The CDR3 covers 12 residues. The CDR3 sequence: CASSPEGNEQYF.

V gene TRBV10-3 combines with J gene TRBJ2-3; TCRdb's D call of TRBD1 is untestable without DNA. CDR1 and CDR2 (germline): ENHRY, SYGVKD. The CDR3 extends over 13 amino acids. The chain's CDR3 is CAISPTGSDTQYF.

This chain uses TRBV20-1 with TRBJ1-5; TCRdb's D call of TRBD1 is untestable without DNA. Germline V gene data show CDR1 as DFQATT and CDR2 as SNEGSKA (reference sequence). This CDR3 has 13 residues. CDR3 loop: CSAKDRGYQPQHF.

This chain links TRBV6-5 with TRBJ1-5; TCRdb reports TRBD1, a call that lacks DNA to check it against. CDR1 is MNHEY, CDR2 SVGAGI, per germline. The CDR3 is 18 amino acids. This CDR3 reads CASSYRTGGGQSNQPQHF.

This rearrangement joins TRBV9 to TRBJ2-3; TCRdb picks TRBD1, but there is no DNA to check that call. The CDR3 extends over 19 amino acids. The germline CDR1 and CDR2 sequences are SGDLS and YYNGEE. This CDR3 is CASSVDIGGGTGATDTQYF.

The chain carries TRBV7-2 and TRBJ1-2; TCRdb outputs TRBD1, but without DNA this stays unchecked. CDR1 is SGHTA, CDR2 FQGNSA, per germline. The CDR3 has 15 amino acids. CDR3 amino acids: CASIPGGGLSYGYTF.

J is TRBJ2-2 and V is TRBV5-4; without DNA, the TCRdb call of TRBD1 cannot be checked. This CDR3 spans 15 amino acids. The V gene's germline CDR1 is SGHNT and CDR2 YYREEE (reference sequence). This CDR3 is CASSMTQGVAGELFF.

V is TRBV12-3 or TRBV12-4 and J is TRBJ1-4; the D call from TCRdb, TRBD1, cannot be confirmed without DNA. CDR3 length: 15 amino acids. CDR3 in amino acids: CASSITTGGNEKLFF.

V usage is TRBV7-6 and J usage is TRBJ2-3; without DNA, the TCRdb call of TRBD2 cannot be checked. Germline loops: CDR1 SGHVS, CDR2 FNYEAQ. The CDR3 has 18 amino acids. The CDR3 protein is CASSKGEAGGPSTDTQYF.